This T cell receptor beta chain comes out of a study of shared clonotypes between healthy human individuals. CD45RO-negative CD8 cells positively selected for CCR7 made up the naive population, which excluded terminally differentiated effector memory CD45RA+ cells. Study results and caveats: Estimated richness values were generally larger in naive subsets than in memory subsets. The four-donor shared clonotypes exceeded non-shared clonotypes in generation probability, with non-shared ones scoring lower.

Produced via immunoSEQ multiplex PCR; TCRdb's table is partial and in-frame only. The data show approximately 1.9 million clones, 90% to 95% seen once. Note on this clone: As yet, its antigen is unknown.

Sequenced input: naive CD8+ T cells from PBMCs. This sequence originates from a young man in good health. Some clones in this sample may be carry-over from other donors' samples.

CDR3 residues: CASSLAVKPRSNEQFF. CDR3 coding DNA: TGCGCCAGCAGCTTGGCCGTAAAGCCTAGGAGCAATGAGCAGTTCTTC. The chain is built from TRBV5-1 and TRBJ2-1, with unresolved D. The CDR3 runs 16 residues. Germline-derived CDR1 and CDR2 are SGHRS and YFSETQ. V was pared by 0 bases and J by 6 bases, with 16 bases between. The full variable domain, in which reference TRBV5-1 and TRBJ2-1 provide the parts outside the CDR3, is KAGVTQTPRYLIKTRGQQVTLSCSPISGHRSVSWYQQTPGQGLQFLFEYFSETQRNKGNFPGRFSGRQFSNSRSEMNVSTLELGDSALYLCASSLAVKPRSNEQFFGPGTRLTVL.